These T cell receptor beta chains were read from a single sample in a study of blood T cell repertoires in COVID-19. Using immunoSEQ multiplex PCR, the repertoire was profiled, and TCRdb retains in-frame clones only, with some absent. The data hold about 190,000 clones, with about 87% observed a single time. The sequenced sample was peripheral blood. These receptor sequences come from a woman in her 70s with COVID-19, enrolled during active disease. Each CDR3 is given with its conserved first and last residue. The D gene is left open where the match is weak. Part of the rows lack a size; the others show once, few, many or a class for expanded clones.

clone_size: .; v_call: TRBV3-1/TRBV3-2; d_call: .; j_call: TRBJ1-2; cdr3_nt: TGTGCCAGCAGCCTCCCTGGGGCTGGCTACACCTTC; cdr3_aa: CASSLPGAGYTF
clone_size: .; v_call: TRBV7-3; d_call: .; j_call: TRBJ2-2; cdr3_nt: TGTGCCAGCAGCTCCGGGGTAAACACCGGGGAGCTGTTTTTT; cdr3_aa: CASSSGVNTGELFF
clone_size: .; v_call: TRBV24-1; d_call: TRBD1; j_call: TRBJ1-2; cdr3_nt: TGTGCCACCAGTGATGATGACAGGGCATATGGCTACACCTTC; cdr3_aa: CATSDDDRAYGYTF
clone_size: .; v_call: TRBV7-9; d_call: .; j_call: TRBJ2-7; cdr3_nt: TGTGCCAGCAGTTTACTCCTGATATCCGGACCGGGGTTCGACGAGCAGTACTTC; cdr3_aa: CASSLLLISGPGFDEQYF
clone_size: .; v_call: TRBV6-6; d_call: .; j_call: TRBJ2-7; cdr3_nt: TGTGCCAGCAGTTCCAGCCAGGGATCCTACGAGCAGTACTTC; cdr3_aa: CASSSSQGSYEQYF
clone_size: .; v_call: TRBV19; d_call: TRBD1; j_call: TRBJ1-5; cdr3_nt: TGTGCCAGTAGTATGGGACAGGGATACAATCAGCCCCAGCATTTT; cdr3_aa: CASSMGQGYNQPQHF
clone_size: .; v_call: TRBV6-4; d_call: TRBD1; j_call: TRBJ1-4; cdr3_nt: TGTGCCAGCAGTTTACATCCGGGACAGGTTAATGAAAAACTGTTTTTT; cdr3_aa: CASSLHPGQVNEKLFF
clone_size: .; v_call: TRBV6-5; d_call: .; j_call: TRBJ2-7; cdr3_nt: TGTGCCAGCAAGGACAGTGGGACCTACGAGCAGTACTTC; cdr3_aa: CASKDSGTYEQYF
clone_size: .; v_call: TRBV2; d_call: .; j_call: TRBJ2-7; cdr3_nt: TGTGCCAGCAGCAGGGAGGTAGGCTACGAGCAGTACTTC; cdr3_aa: CASSREVGYEQYF
clone_size: .; v_call: TRBV11-2; d_call: .; j_call: TRBJ2-7; cdr3_nt: TGTGCCAGCAGCTTAGCCATCGGGAGTGTAGTCTACGAGCAGTACTTC; cdr3_aa: CASSLAIGSVVYEQYF
clone_size: .; v_call: TRBV24-1; d_call: TRBD1; j_call: TRBJ1-4; cdr3_nt: TGTGCCACCAGTGACGGGACAGGAACAGGGGATAATGAAAAACTGTTTTTT; cdr3_aa: CATSDGTGTGDNEKLFF
clone_size: .; v_call: TRBV15; d_call: TRBD1; j_call: TRBJ2-7; cdr3_nt: TGTGCCACCAGCAGGGACAGGGGGCCCTACGAGCAGTACTTC; cdr3_aa: CATSRDRGPYEQYF
clone_size: .; v_call: TRBV7-3; d_call: TRBD2; j_call: TRBJ2-5; cdr3_nt: TGTGCCAGCAGCGCGACTGGGAGGGCAGAGACCCAGTACTTC; cdr3_aa: CASSATGRAETQYF
clone_size: few; v_call: TRBV6-2/TRBV6-3; d_call: TRBD1; j_call: TRBJ1-1; cdr3_nt: TGTGCCAGCAGTTTTACAGGGGAATCCACTGAAGCTTTCTTT; cdr3_aa: CASSFTGESTEAFF
clone_size: .; v_call: TRBV19; d_call: TRBD1; j_call: TRBJ1-1; cdr3_nt: TGTGCCAGTAGTGGGGGACAGGGGAACACTGAAGCTTTCTTT; cdr3_aa: CASSGGQGNTEAFF
clone_size: .; v_call: TRBV19; d_call: .; j_call: TRBJ1-2; cdr3_nt: TGTGCCAGTAGTCCAGGGTCCAAAAACTATGGCTACACCTTC; cdr3_aa: CASSPGSKNYGYTF
clone_size: few; v_call: TRBV14; d_call: TRBD1; j_call: TRBJ2-7; cdr3_nt: TGTGCCAGCAGCCAAGTGGACAGGACCAACTACGAGCAGTACTTC; cdr3_aa: CASSQVDRTNYEQYF
clone_size: .; v_call: TRBV7-2; d_call: .; j_call: TRBJ1-4; cdr3_nt: TGTGCCAGCAGCCTCAGGGTTCGGTCTTCAACTAATGAAAAACTGTTTTTT; cdr3_aa: CASSLRVRSSTNEKLFF
clone_size: .; v_call: TRBV6-2/TRBV6-3; d_call: .; j_call: TRBJ1-2; cdr3_nt: TGTGCCAGCAGTAACCCGACAGAGTACTATGGCTACACCTTC; cdr3_aa: CASSNPTEYYGYTF
clone_size: .; v_call: TRBV7-2; d_call: .; j_call: TRBJ2-1; cdr3_nt: TGTGCCAGCAGCTTGAGAGGGAGCGAATACAATGAGCAGTTCTTC; cdr3_aa: CASSLRGSEYNEQFF
clone_size: .; v_call: TRBV2; d_call: .; j_call: TRBJ1-3; cdr3_nt: TGTGCCAGCACCGCTGTGGCGGCTGGAAACACCATATATTTT; cdr3_aa: CASTAVAAGNTIYF
clone_size: once; v_call: TRBV19; d_call: .; j_call: TRBJ2-5; cdr3_nt: TGTGCCAGTAGTCCGGGGCAAGAGACCCAGTACTTC; cdr3_aa: CASSPGQETQYF
clone_size: .; v_call: TRBV9; d_call: .; j_call: TRBJ2-2; cdr3_nt: TGTGCCAGCAGCGTAGGTCTAGCCGCGAACACCGGGGAGCTGTTTTTT; cdr3_aa: CASSVGLAANTGELFF
clone_size: .; v_call: TRBV7-6; d_call: .; j_call: TRBJ1-4; cdr3_nt: TGTGCCAGCAGCTCCCTAGGGAGGGCTAATGAAAAACTGTTTTTT; cdr3_aa: CASSSLGRANEKLFF
clone_size: .; v_call: TRBV29-1; d_call: TRBD1; j_call: TRBJ2-6; cdr3_nt: TGCAGCGTTGACGGGACGGGACAGGGCGTCTCTGGGGCCAACGTCCTGACTTTC; cdr3_aa: CSVDGTGQGVSGANVLTF
clone_size: .; v_call: TRBV30; d_call: TRBD1; j_call: TRBJ2-3; cdr3_nt: TGTGCCTGGAGCCTGTACGTGGGACAGGGAACAGATACGCAGTATTTT; cdr3_aa: CAWSLYVGQGTDTQYF
clone_size: .; v_call: TRBV19; d_call: TRBD2; j_call: TRBJ2-3; cdr3_nt: TGTGCCAGTAGTAAAGGACTAGCCCCCGGAGATACGCAGTATTTT; cdr3_aa: CASSKGLAPGDTQYF
clone_size: .; v_call: TRBV3-1/TRBV3-2; d_call: TRBD2; j_call: TRBJ2-3; cdr3_nt: TGTGCCAGCAGTCGAGCGGGGAACACAGATACGCAGTATTTT; cdr3_aa: CASSRAGNTDTQYF
clone_size: once; v_call: TRBV5-1; d_call: .; j_call: TRBJ1-1; cdr3_nt: TGCGCCAGCAGCTTGGGTCCAGGGTATAACACTGAAGCTTTCTTT; cdr3_aa: CASSLGPGYNTEAFF
clone_size: .; v_call: TRBV27; d_call: .; j_call: TRBJ2-1; cdr3_nt: TGTGCCAGCAGCCAAACAGGGGGGGGGAATGAGCAGTTCTTC; cdr3_aa: CASSQTGGGNEQFF
clone_size: .; v_call: TRBV7-9; d_call: .; j_call: TRBJ1-1; cdr3_nt: TGTGCCAGCAGCTTAGCGATAGCTACTGAAGCTTTCTTT; cdr3_aa: CASSLAIATEAFF
clone_size: .; v_call: TRBV2; d_call: .; j_call: TRBJ1-5; cdr3_nt: TGTGCCAGCAGGAGGGACACTAACAATCAGCCCCAGCATTTT; cdr3_aa: CASRRDTNNQPQHF
clone_size: .; v_call: TRBV6-6; d_call: TRBD2; j_call: TRBJ2-1; cdr3_nt: TGTGCCAGCAGCTATGTCCAAAGCGGGAGTAGGTATGAGCAGTTCTTC; cdr3_aa: CASSYVQSGSRYEQFF
clone_size: .; v_call: TRBV18; d_call: .; j_call: TRBJ2-3; cdr3_nt: TGTGCCAGCTCAAGGGGTACAGATACGCAGTATTTT; cdr3_aa: CASSRGTDTQYF
clone_size: .; v_call: TRBV7-2; d_call: TRBD2; j_call: TRBJ2-7; cdr3_nt: TGTGCCAGCAGCTCCGGGTGGACTAGCGGGAGTCGCCACGAGCAGTACTTC; cdr3_aa: CASSSGWTSGSRHEQYF
clone_size: .; v_call: TRBV29-1; d_call: TRBD1; j_call: TRBJ2-4; cdr3_nt: TGCAGCGTTAAGGACAGGGCGTGGATGAACATTCAGTACTTC; cdr3_aa: CSVKDRAWMNIQYF
clone_size: few; v_call: TRBV4-1; d_call: TRBD1; j_call: TRBJ1-6; cdr3_nt: TGCGCCAGCAGCCAAATGGGACAGGGAGCTTATTATAATTCACCCCTCCACTTT; cdr3_aa: CASSQMGQGAYYNSPLHF
clone_size: once; v_call: TRBV9; d_call: TRBD2; j_call: TRBJ2-7; cdr3_nt: TGTGCCAGCAGCGTAGCGTCTCTAGCGGGAGTGTACGAGCAGTACTTC; cdr3_aa: CASSVASLAGVYEQYF
clone_size: .; v_call: TRBV24-1; d_call: .; j_call: TRBJ1-5; cdr3_nt: TGTGCCACCAGTGATTTGCTCGGAGGGGGCAATCAGCCCCAGCATTTT; cdr3_aa: CATSDLLGGGNQPQHF